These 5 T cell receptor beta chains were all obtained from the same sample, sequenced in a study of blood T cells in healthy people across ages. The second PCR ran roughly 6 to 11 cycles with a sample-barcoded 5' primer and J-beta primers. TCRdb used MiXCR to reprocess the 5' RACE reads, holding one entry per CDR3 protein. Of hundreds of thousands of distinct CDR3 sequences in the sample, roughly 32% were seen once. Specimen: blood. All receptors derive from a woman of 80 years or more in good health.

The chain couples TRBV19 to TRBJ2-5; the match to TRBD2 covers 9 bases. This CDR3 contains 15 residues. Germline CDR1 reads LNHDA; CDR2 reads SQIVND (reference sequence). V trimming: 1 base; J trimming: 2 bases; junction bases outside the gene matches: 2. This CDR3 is CASSIGAGGQETQYF. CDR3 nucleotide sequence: TGTGCCAGTAGTATAGGAGCGGGGGGACAAGAGACCCAGTACTTC. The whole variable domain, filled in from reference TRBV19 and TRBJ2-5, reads DGGITQSPKYLFRKEGQNVTLSCEQNLNHDAMYWYRQDPGQGLRLIYYSQIVNDFQKGDIAEGYSVSREKKESFPLTVTSAQKNPTAFYLCASSIGAGGQETQYFGPGTRLLVL.

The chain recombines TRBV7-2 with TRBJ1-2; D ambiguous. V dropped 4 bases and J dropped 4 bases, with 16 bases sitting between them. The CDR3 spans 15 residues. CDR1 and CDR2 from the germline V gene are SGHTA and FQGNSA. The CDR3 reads CASSSYYGEGYGYTF. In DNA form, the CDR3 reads TGTGCCAGCAGCTCGTATTACGGCGAGGGCTATGGCTACACCTTC.

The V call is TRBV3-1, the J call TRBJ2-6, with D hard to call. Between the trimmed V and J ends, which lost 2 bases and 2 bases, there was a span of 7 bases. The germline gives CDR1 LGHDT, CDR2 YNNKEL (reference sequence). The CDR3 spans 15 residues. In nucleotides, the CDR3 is TGTGCCAGCAGCCAAAGAACAGCTGGGGCCAACGTCCTGACTTTC. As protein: CASSQRTAGANVLTF.

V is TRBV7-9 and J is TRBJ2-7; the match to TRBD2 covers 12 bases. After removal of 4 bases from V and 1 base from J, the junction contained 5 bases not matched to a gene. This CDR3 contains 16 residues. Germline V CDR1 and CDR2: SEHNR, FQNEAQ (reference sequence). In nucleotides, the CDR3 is TGTGCCAGCAGCTCCTTCGGGACTAGCGGGTCCTACGAGCAGTACTTC. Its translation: CASSSFGTSGSYEQYF.

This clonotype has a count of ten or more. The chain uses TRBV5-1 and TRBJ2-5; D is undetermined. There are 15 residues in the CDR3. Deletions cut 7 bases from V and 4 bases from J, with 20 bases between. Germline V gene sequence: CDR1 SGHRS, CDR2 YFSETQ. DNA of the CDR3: TGCGCCAGCGGTCCCCCCCAGCAGGCAAGAGAGACCCAGTACTTC. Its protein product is CASGPPQQARETQYF.